Following are 20 T cell receptor beta chains from one sample sequenced in a study of human thymus T cells. Sequencing used immunoSEQ multiplex PCR; TCRdb keeps in-frame clones, though not all of them. Of approximately 46,000 clones in the sample, 85% to 95% are singletons; the top ten hold under 0.2%. The sequenced material came from blood. Receptors were obtained from a girl under three years old with a congenital heart defect but otherwise immunologically healthy.

The rearrangement joins TRBV18 to TRBJ1-1; 9 bases fit TRBD1. CDR1 KGHSH and CDR2 LQKENI come from the germline V gene. CDR3 length: 16 residues. V lost 2 bases, J lost 6 bases, and 10 bases stayed unmatched. For the CDR3, the DNA is TGTGCCAGCTCACCAATGGGGGACAGGGCGCAATCTGAAGCTTTCTTT. Amino acids: CASSPMGDRAQSEAFF. Full variable domain (outside the CDR3, taken from reference TRBV18 and TRBJ1-1): NAGVMQNPRHLVRRRGQEARLRCSPMKGHSHVYWYRQLPEEGLKFMVYLQKENIIDESGMPKERFSAEFPKEGPSILRIQQVVRGDSAAYFCASSPMGDRAQSEAFFGQGTRLTVV.

V usage is TRBV7-8 and J usage is TRBJ2-1; D gene unclear. Germline values: CDR1 SGHVS, CDR2 FQNEAQ. The CDR3 has 14 residues. The ends were cut back, 4 bases at V and 0 bases at J, with 7 bases in the middle. The CDR3 protein is CASSSFSSYNEQFF. CDR3 nucleotides: TGTGCCAGCAGCTCTTTTAGCTCCTACAATGAGCAGTTCTTC.

The chain is built from TRBV10-3 and TRBJ2-7, with 10 nucleotides matching TRBD2. Germline lookup yields CDR1 ENHRY and CDR2 SYGVKD. CDR3 length equals 15 residues. After removal of 5 bases from V and 3 bases from J, the junction contained 7 bases not matched to a gene. CDR3 in DNA: TGTGCCATCAGTAGCGGGAGGGTTCCCCACTACGAGCAGTACTTC. It codes for CAISSGRVPHYEQYF.

This clone has a handful of counts. The chain combines TRBV25-1 with TRBJ1-1; 7 bases align to TRBD1. J lost 4 bases, V lost 4 bases, and 3 bases had no gene match. Germline CDR1 MGHDK, CDR2 SYGVNS. The CDR3 totals 13 residues. The CDR3 region is CASSVTGTTEAFF. The CDR3 DNA follows: TGTGCCAGCAGTGTGACAGGGACCACTGAAGCTTTCTTT.

The chain uses TRBV6-5 and TRBJ2-1; 11 bases agree with TRBD2. This CDR3 has 16 amino acids. Germline assignment: CDR1 MNHEY and CDR2 SVGAGI. Trimming at V came to 4 bases and at J to 5 bases, leaving 7 bases not matched to a gene. The CDR3 bases are TGTGCCAGCAGTTCTACTAGCGGGAGCTGGCACAATGAGCAGTTCTTC. Its translation: CASSSTSGSWHNEQFF.

The table lists this clone with a few counts. The rearrangement joins TRBV27 to TRBJ1-5, with 8 nucleotides matching TRBD1. CDR3 length: 13 residues. From germline, CDR1 is MNHEY and CDR2 SMNVEV (reference sequence). Trimming removed 7 bases from V and 5 bases from J; junction bases left unmatched: 4. The CDR3: CASKDRVDQPQHF. The CDR3, as DNA: TGTGCCAGCAAGGACAGGGTGGATCAGCCCCAGCATTTT.

The CDR3 reads CASSSRRQGNYEQYF. CDR3 DNA sequence: TGTGCCAGCAGCTCCCGACGACAGGGGAACTACGAGCAGTACTTC. This chain links TRBV7-2 with TRBJ2-7; 8 nucleotides match TRBD1. There are 15 residues in the CDR3. CDR1 and CDR2 from the germline V gene are SGHTA and FQGNSA. The V segment lost 4 bases and the J segment 3 bases; nucleotides outside the gene matches: 8.

V gene TRBV6-5 combines with J gene TRBJ2-2; 8 nucleotides match TRBD1. V lost 5 bases to trimming and J lost 1 base; unmatched junction nucleotides: 3. Germline-derived CDR1 and CDR2 are MNHEY and SVGAGI. This CDR3 has 15 residues. This chain's CDR3 is CASSPGTGNTGELFF. CDR3 DNA sequence: TGTGCCAGCAGTCCCGGGACAGGGAACACCGGGGAGCTGTTTTTT.

V is TRBV14 and J is TRBJ1-2; 8 bases fit TRBD1. The germline V gene has CDR1 SGHDN and CDR2 FVKESK. The CDR3 has 14 amino acids. V gave up 0 bases and J gave up 5 bases; unmatched junction bases: 2. CDR3 sequence reads: CASSQDWTGYGYTF. CDR3 DNA sequence: TGTGCCAGCAGCCAAGATTGGACAGGGTATGGCTACACCTTC.

V gene TRBV18 combines with J gene TRBJ1-2; 11 bases agree with TRBD1. This CDR3 region has 15 residues. Germline CDR1 is KGHSH and CDR2 is LQKENI. The junction had 6 bases not matched to a gene; V was cut back by 1 base and J by 8 bases. CDR3 DNA sequence: TGTGCCAGCTCACCACAAGGACAGGGGGCCGACGGCTACACCTTC. Translated: CASSPQGQGADGYTF.

This sequence joins TRBV11-2 and TRBJ2-3, with D perhaps matching TRBD2 (6 bases). The ends were cut back, 4 bases at V and 0 bases at J, with 14 bases in the middle. The CDR3 has 16 residues. CDR1 is SGHAT and CDR2 is FQNNGV in the germline V gene. The CDR3 nucleotides read TGTGCCAGCAGCTCCAGATCGGGGACTAGCACAGATACGCAGTATTTT. Protein product: CASSSRSGTSTDTQYF.

The rearrangement links TRBV5-1 to TRBJ1-2; D call uncertain. In germline, CDR1 is SGHRS, CDR2 YFSETQ. The CDR3 runs to 14 residues. With 0 bases removed from V and 3 bases from J, the gap between germline ends came to 9 bases. Written as DNA, the CDR3 is TGCGCCAGCAGCTTGGATGCAGACGACTATGGCTACACCTTC. It yields the protein CASSLDADDYGYTF.

This chain uses TRBV10-3 with TRBJ1-4; no clear D. Between the trimmed V and J ends, which lost 4 bases and 0 bases, there was a span of 12 bases. The CDR3 sequence is 16 residues long. Germline CDR1 ENHRY, CDR2 SYGVKD. The CDR3 loop reads CAISGVSHATNEKLFF. In DNA, the CDR3 is TGTGCCATCAGTGGGGTCAGCCATGCAACTAATGAAAAACTGTTTTTT.

The chain is built from TRBV6-5 and TRBJ1-4; 9 positions agree with TRBD1. Germline loops: CDR1 MNHEY, CDR2 SVGAGI. With 4 bases clipped from V and 7 bases from J, the junction kept 4 bases outside the gene matches. The length of the CDR3 is 14 residues. CDR3 amino acids: CASSLGQGGEKLFF. The CDR3 nucleotides are TGTGCCAGCAGTTTGGGACAGGGCGGTGAAAAACTGTTTTTT.

This chain joins TRBV4-1 and TRBJ2-3; 9 positions agree with TRBD2. After removal of 1 base from V and 4 bases from J, the junction contained 6 bases not matched to a gene. The germline gives CDR1 MGHRA, CDR2 YSYEKL. This CDR3 contains 16 residues. DNA of the CDR3: TGCGCCAGCAGCCAAGTTAGCGGGAGCGATCCAGATACGCAGTATTTT. This translates into CASSQVSGSDPDTQYF.

The V call is TRBV7-6, the J call TRBJ2-1, with TRBD2 matching 7 bases. This CDR3 region has 14 residues. Germline CDR1 SGHVS, CDR2 FNYEAQ. V trimming: 5 bases; J trimming: 2 bases; junction bases outside the gene matches: 3. This CDR3 reads CASSRGGAYNEQFF. The CDR3 bases are TGTGCCAGCAGCCGGGGAGGGGCCTACAATGAGCAGTTCTTC.

The rearrangement joins TRBV10-3 to TRBJ2-6; D may be TRBD2 (5 bases). CDR1 and CDR2 from the germline V gene are ENHRY and SYGVKD. The V end was cut by 2 bases, the J end by 0 bases, with 14 bases between. This CDR3 contains 18 residues. The DNA for the CDR3 is TGTGCCATCAGTGAGCCCACCGGACTGAGCTCTGGGGCCAACGTCCTGACTTTC. Translation gives CAISEPTGLSSGANVLTF.

The V call is TRBV4-1, the J call TRBJ2-2; D possibly corresponds to TRBD2 (5 bases). This CDR3 contains 16 residues. Germline assignment: CDR1 MGHRA and CDR2 YSYEKL. V lost 1 base and J lost 4, with 13 bases in between. CDR3 amino acids: CASSQVGVRGTGELFF. Here the CDR3 DNA reads TGCGCCAGCAGCCAAGTGGGAGTAAGAGGCACCGGGGAGCTGTTTTTT.

V and J are TRBV19 and TRBJ2-3; the D is unclear. Germline CDR1 and CDR2: LNHDA and SQIVND (reference sequence). V dropped 0 bases and J dropped 6 bases, with 19 bases sitting between them. The CDR3 is made up of 17 amino acids. This chain's CDR3 is CASSIDHAWQVADTQYF. The DNA for the CDR3 is TGTGCCAGTAGTATAGATCATGCCTGGCAGGTGGCGGATACGCAGTATTTT.

The chain uses TRBV19 and TRBJ2-2; D remains unclear. The V and J ends lost 4 bases and 6 bases respectively, with 15 bases between them. The length of the CDR3 is 15 residues. Looked up from germline, CDR1 is LNHDA and CDR2 is SQIVND (reference sequence). CDR3 nucleotides: TGTGCCAGTAGTAATCTCAGGACCCGCCCCGGGGAGCTGTTTTTT. This gives the protein CASSNLRTRPGELFF.